This TCR beta chain is drawn from a study of cytomegalovirus exposure and HLA in healthy donors. Study in general: Clustering assigned roughly 81% of the roughly 420 genotyped donors to the Caucasian-associated ancestry cluster.

The CDR3 extends over 14 amino acids. Trimming removed 2 bases from V and 1 base from J; junction bases left unmatched: 1. Germline loops: CDR1 KGHSH, CDR2 LQKENI. The primer mix had 60 Vbeta and 13 Jbeta primers. Only in-frame clones appear in the TCRdb table, and some are missing; sequencing was by immunoSEQ multiplex PCR. This sample has under 200,000 clones; about 80% occur once, and the top ten carry approximately 1.6%. J is TRBJ2-5 and V is TRBV18, with TRBD1 matching 7 bases. The receptor was isolated from a girl aged 10 to 17 in good health and CMV-seropositive. The sequencing sample was made of PBMCs. This CDR3 reads CASSPRDSQETQYF. The CDR3, as DNA: TGTGCCAGCTCACCAAGGGACAGCCAAGAGACCCAGTACTTC. Full variable domain (remainder filled in from reference TRBV18 and TRBJ2-5): NAGVMQNPRHLVRRRGQEARLRCSPMKGHSHVYWYRQLPEEGLKFMVYLQKENIIDESGMPKERFSAEFPKEGPSILRIQQVVRGDSAAYFCASSPRDSQETQYFGPGTRLLVL.